The 17 T cell receptor beta chains below come from one sample, sequenced in a study of CD8 T cells in ankylosing spondylitis. Each CDR3 protein is one row after TCRdb ran MiXCR on the 5' RACE reads. The data hold 250,000 to 400,000 distinct CDR3 sequences, with more than 9% observed a single time. The source material was blood, either unsorted or a sorted T cell fraction (not recorded which). These receptors came from a female donor with ankylosing spondylitis or in good health (not recorded which).

In its sample, this clonotype was seen many times. The gene calls are TRBV10-3 and TRBJ1-5; D uncertain. V was pared by 0 bases and J by 4 bases, with 10 bases between. The germline CDR1 and CDR2 sequences are ENHRY and SYGVKD. The CDR3 contains 15 residues. The CDR3, as DNA: TGTGCCATCAGTGAGTCGCCGGCAAGAAATCAGCCCCAGCATTTT. This encodes CAISESPARNQPQHF.

This clonotype was observed at least ten times. The chain has TRBV10-3 and TRBJ1-1; D gene unclear. Trimming took off 4 bases at V and 5 bases at J, with 26 bases between the two ends. The germline V gene encodes CDR1 ENHRY and CDR2 SYGVKD. The CDR3 totals 18 residues. The DNA for the CDR3 is TGTGCCATCAGTGGGAGTCCCCATCGGGAGGGTATGAGGACTGAAGCTTTCTTT. Amino acids: CAISGSPHREGMRTEAFF.

As regards this clonotype: This could be a read error, since a much larger clone is one nucleotide away. This chain links TRBV27 with TRBJ2-1; D is undetermined. This CDR3 region has 15 residues. V lost 4 bases, J lost 8 bases, and 18 bases lay in between. Germline V gene sequence: CDR1 MNHEY, CDR2 SMNVEV (reference sequence). In DNA form, the CDR3 reads TGTGCCAGCAGTTGCGGCGGTCAAGCCCCCGATGAGCAGTTCTTC. As protein: CASSCGGQAPDEQFF.

This clonotype was counted at least ten times. The rearrangement links TRBV6-1 to TRBJ1-6; TRBD1 matches 11 bases. After removal of 6 bases from V and 10 bases from J, the junction contained 11 bases not matched to a gene. This CDR3 region has 16 residues. From germline, CDR1 is MNHNS and CDR2 SASEGT. CDR3 DNA sequence: TGTGCCAGCAGCGCGCCTGGACAGGGGGCAGGATCACCCCTCCACTTT. It specifies CASSAPGQGAGSPLHF.

The genes are TRBV5-6 and TRBJ2-5; TRBD2 matches 13 bases. The ends lost 4 bases at V and 2 bases at J; junction bases unmatched: 8. This CDR3 spans 17 amino acids. Germline V gives CDR1 SGHDT, CDR2 YYEEEE. The CDR3 DNA follows: TGTGCCAGCAGCCGGACTAGCGGGGGACCTTTTCAAGAGACCCAGTACTTC. Translating gives CASSRTSGGPFQETQYF. Variable domain in full (rest from reference TRBV5-6 and TRBJ2-5): DAGVTQSPTHLIKTRGQQVTLRCSPKSGHDTVSWYQQALGQGPQFIFQYYEEEERQRGNFPDRFSGHQFPNYSSELNVNALLLGDSALYLCASSRTSGGPFQETQYFGPGTRLLVL.

V and J are TRBV29-1 and TRBJ1-3; D gene uncertain. CDR3 length: 10 amino acids. Germline V CDR1 and CDR2: SQVTM, ANQGSEA. V gave up 7 bases and J gave up 7 bases, with 8 bases separating them. Written as DNA, the CDR3 is TGCAGCGCACAAGGGAACACCATATATTTT. It specifies CSAQGNTIYF.

The chain employs TRBV5-1 and TRBJ2-2; TRBD1 or TRBD2 may be the D gene (6 bases each). V dropped 2 bases and J dropped 3 bases, with 14 bases sitting between them. The CDR3 sequence is 16 residues long. Germline lookup yields CDR1 SGHRS and CDR2 YFSETQ. Here the CDR3 DNA reads TGCGCCAGCAGCTTACAGGGTGGAGGGGACACCGGGGAGCTGTTTTTT. Its protein product is CASSLQGGGDTGELFF.

There are many counts of this clonotype. The chain is built from TRBV5-8 and TRBJ2-7; D gene uncertain. V was trimmed by 4 bases and J by 0 bases, leaving 17 bases between them. Per germline, CDR1 SGHTS and CDR2 YDEGEE. The CDR3 length is 16 residues. The CDR3 sequence is CASSLGSRPSSYEQYF. The CDR3 coding sequence is TGTGCCAGCAGCCTGGGAAGTAGGCCGTCCTCCTACGAGCAGTACTTC.

This clonotype has more than one count but fewer than ten. The chain employs TRBV6-1 and TRBJ2-2; D call uncertain. Germline values: CDR1 MNHNS, CDR2 SASEGT. V dropped 4 bases and J dropped 3 bases, with 9 bases sitting between them. The CDR3 sequence is 14 residues long. CDR3 nucleotide sequence: TGTGCCAGCAGTGCGCAAGTCGACACCGGGGAGCTGTTTTTT. Its translation is CASSAQVDTGELFF.

Many counts were recorded for this clonotype. The genes are TRBV5-1 and TRBJ2-1, with 7 bases matching TRBD2. The germline gives CDR1 SGHRS, CDR2 YFSETQ. CDR3 length equals 16 residues. V dropped 3 bases and J dropped 4; count of bases not matched to a gene: 10. In nucleotides, the CDR3 is TGCGCCAGCAGCTGGGGAGGGTCGGAGGCATACAATGAGCAGTTCTTC. Its protein is CASSWGGSEAYNEQFF.

This clonotype showed up many times. The chain couples TRBV11-1 to TRBJ2-7; tentative D call: TRBD2 (6 bases). V lost 5 bases to trimming and J lost 2 bases, with 25 bases between them. The CDR3 is 18 amino acids. The V gene's germline CDR1 is SGHAT and CDR2 FQDESV (reference sequence). The DNA for the CDR3 is TGTGCCAGCAGCCAGATAATTGGCGGGATCACCGGCGCCTACGAGCAGTACTTC. Its translation: CASSQIIGGITGAYEQYF.

This clonotype has a count of ten or more. The V and J genes are TRBV4-3 and TRBJ2-1; maybe TRBD1 (6 bases). This CDR3 contains 17 residues. CDR1 is LGHNA, CDR2 YSLEER, per germline. V was shortened by 1 base and J by 6 bases, with 19 bases between the two germline ends. CDR3 loop: CASSQAVLGTLLNEQFF. CDR3 DNA sequence: TGCGCCAGCAGCCAAGCTGTTCTAGGGACACTACTCAATGAGCAGTTCTTC.

This clonotype showed up just a few times. V and J are TRBV18 and TRBJ2-3, with a weak D call TRBD2 (6 bases). The CDR3 is made up of 16 amino acids. Germline V gene lookup returns CDR1 KGHSH and CDR2 LQKENI. The V gene lost 0 bases and the J gene lost 0 bases, with 10 bases spanning the gap. The CDR3 DNA is TGTGCCAGCTCACCACCGGTGACTAGGAGCACAGATACGCAGTATTTT. Translation: CASSPPVTRSTDTQYF.

This clonotype turned up a few times. The chain combines TRBV18 with TRBJ1-1; 7 nucleotides align to TRBD1. V was pared by 1 base and J by 3 bases, with 5 bases of the junction left unmatched. CDR3 length equals 15 residues. CDR1 is KGHSH and CDR2 is LQKENI in the germline V gene. CDR3 loop: CASSPQTGQDTEAFF. For the CDR3, the DNA is TGTGCCAGCTCACCACAGACAGGGCAGGACACTGAAGCTTTCTTT.

Many counts were recorded for this clonotype. This CDR3 reads CASSLGDRNEQFF. Here the CDR3 DNA reads TGTGCCAGCAGTTTAGGGGACAGAAATGAGCAGTTCTTC. The chain recombines TRBV28 with TRBJ2-1; TRBD1 aligns across 7 bases. The ends lost 2 bases at V and 7 bases at J; junction bases unmatched: 2. Germline V lookup: CDR1 MDHEN, CDR2 SYDVKM. This CDR3 region has 13 residues.

In its sample, this clonotype was seen a few times. The chain recombines TRBV30 with TRBJ1-1; the match to TRBD1 covers 7 bases. The germline V gene encodes CDR1 GTSNPN and CDR2 SVGIG (reference sequence). The CDR3 consists of 12 residues. After removal of 4 bases from V and 3 bases from J, the junction contained 2 bases not matched to a gene. The CDR3: CAWTDRDTEAFF. CDR3 bases: TGTGCCTGGACAGACAGGGACACTGAAGCTTTCTTT.

This clonotype was seen repeatedly, ten times or more. The chain links TRBV6-2 or TRBV6-3 to TRBJ1-1; 8 bases line up with TRBD1. Germline trimming cut 3 bases from V and 5 bases from J; bases unmatched to any gene: 5. Germline-derived CDR1 and CDR2 are MNHEY and SVGEGT. The CDR3 is 14 amino acids. For the CDR3, the DNA is TGTGCCAGCAGTTATGGACAGGGAGGGACTGAAGCTTTCTTT. This sequence encodes CASSYGQGGTEAFF.